What follows are 5 T cell receptor beta chains derived from one specimen sequenced in a study of cytomegalovirus exposure and HLA in healthy donors. Clones were read by immunoSEQ multiplex PCR, and TCRdb kept only the in-frame ones, dropping some. The sample has 60,000 or so clones, roughly nine tenths seen once; the top ten hold around 2.2%. The sample comprised PBMCs. These receptors all come from a woman aged 25 to 39 in good health and CMV-seronegative.

The chain employs TRBV18 and TRBJ2-1, with 12 bases matching TRBD2. Trimming cost V 2 bases and J 7 bases; bases outside gene matches: 6. Germline CDR1 is KGHSH and CDR2 is LQKENI. The CDR3 has 16 residues. CDR3 region: CASSPRRTSGMNEQFF. The CDR3 DNA sequence: TGTGCCAGCTCACCAAGACGGACTAGCGGGATGAATGAGCAGTTCTTC. Using reference TRBV18 and TRBJ2-1 for the parts outside the CDR3, the full variable domain is NAGVMQNPRHLVRRRGQEARLRCSPMKGHSHVYWYRQLPEEGLKFMVYLQKENIIDESGMPKERFSAEFPKEGPSILRIQQVVRGDSAAYFCASSPRRTSGMNEQFFGPGTRLTVL.

The chain uses TRBV28 and TRBJ1-1; 9 nucleotides line up with TRBD1. J lost 10 bases, V lost 6 bases, and 18 bases had no gene match. The CDR3 is 16 amino acids. From germline, CDR1 is MDHEN and CDR2 SYDVKM. CDR3 coding DNA: TGTGCCAGCAGGAAGGGACAGGGCGGTAGTAAAGTGCGAGCTTTCTTT. This gives the protein CASRKGQGGSKVRAFF.

This chain links TRBV7-9 with TRBJ1-2; 10 bases match TRBD1. Per germline, CDR1 SEHNR and CDR2 FQNEAQ (reference sequence). The CDR3 loop spans 13 amino acids. V trimming: 4 bases; J trimming: 5 bases; junction bases outside the gene matches: 1. CDR3 DNA: TGTGCCAGCAGCTGGGACAGGGGTTATGGCTACACCTTC. It encodes CASSWDRGYGYTF.

The chain couples TRBV19 to TRBJ2-5; D may be TRBD1 (6 bases). Trimming left V 10 bases short and J 2 bases short, with 8 bases between. CDR1 LNHDA and CDR2 SQIVND come from the germline V gene (reference sequence). This CDR3 is 11 amino acids long. The CDR3 sequence is CATRGQETQYF. CDR3 sequence (DNA): TGTGCCACCAGGGGTCAAGAGACCCAGTACTTC.

This chain joins TRBV5-4 and TRBJ2-6, with D uncertain. The germline V and J ends were trimmed by 2 bases and 0 bases, with 3 bases remaining between them. The CDR3 sequence is 14 residues long. Germline V gene sequence: CDR1 SGHNT, CDR2 YYREEE (reference sequence). The CDR3 region has the DNA TGTGCCAGCAGCTTCCGCTCTGGGGCCAACGTCCTGACTTTC. It translates to CASSFRSGANVLTF.